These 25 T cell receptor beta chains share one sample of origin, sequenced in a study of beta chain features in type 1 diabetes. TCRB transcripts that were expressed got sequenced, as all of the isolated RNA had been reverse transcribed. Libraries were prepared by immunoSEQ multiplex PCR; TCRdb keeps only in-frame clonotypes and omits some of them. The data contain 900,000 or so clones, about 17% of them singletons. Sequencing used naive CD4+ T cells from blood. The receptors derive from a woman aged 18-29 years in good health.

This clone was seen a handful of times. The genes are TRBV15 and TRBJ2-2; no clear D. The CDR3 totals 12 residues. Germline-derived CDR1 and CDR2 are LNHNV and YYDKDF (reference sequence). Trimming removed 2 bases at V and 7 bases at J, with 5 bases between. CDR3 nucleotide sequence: TGTGCCACCAGCAGACCCGTCGGGGAGCTGTTTTTT. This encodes CATSRPVGELFF.

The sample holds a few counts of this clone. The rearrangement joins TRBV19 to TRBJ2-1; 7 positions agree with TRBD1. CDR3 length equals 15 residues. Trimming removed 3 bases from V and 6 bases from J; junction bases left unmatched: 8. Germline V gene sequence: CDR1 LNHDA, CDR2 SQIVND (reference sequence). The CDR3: CASSMSAGGRNEQFF. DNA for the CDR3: TGTGCCAGTAGTATGAGCGCAGGGGGTCGCAATGAGCAGTTCTTC.

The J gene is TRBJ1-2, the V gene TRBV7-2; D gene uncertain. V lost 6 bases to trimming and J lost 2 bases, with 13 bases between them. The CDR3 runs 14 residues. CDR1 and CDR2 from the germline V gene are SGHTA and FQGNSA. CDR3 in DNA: TGTGCCAGCAGTACAGACGGAAACAACTATGGCTACACCTTC. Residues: CASSTDGNNYGYTF.

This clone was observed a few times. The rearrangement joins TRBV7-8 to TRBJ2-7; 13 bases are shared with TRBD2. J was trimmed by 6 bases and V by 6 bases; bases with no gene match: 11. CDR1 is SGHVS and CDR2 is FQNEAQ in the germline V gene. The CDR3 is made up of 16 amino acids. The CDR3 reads CASRRTSGSSPGEQYF. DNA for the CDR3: TGTGCCAGCAGACGGACTAGCGGGAGTTCTCCGGGCGAGCAGTACTTC.

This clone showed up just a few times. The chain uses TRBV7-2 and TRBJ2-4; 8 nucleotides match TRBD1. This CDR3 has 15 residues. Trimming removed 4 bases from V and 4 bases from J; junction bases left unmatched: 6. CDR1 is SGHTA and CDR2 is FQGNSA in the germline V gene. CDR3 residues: CASSSYRQGKNIQYF. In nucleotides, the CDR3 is TGTGCCAGCAGCTCCTACAGACAGGGGAAAAACATTCAGTACTTC. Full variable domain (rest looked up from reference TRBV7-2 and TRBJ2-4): GAGVSQSPSNKVTEKGKDVELRCDPISGHTALYWYRQSLGQGLEFLIYFQGNSAPDKSGLPSDRFSAERTGGSVSTLTIQRTQQEDSAVYLCASSSYRQGKNIQYFGAGTRLSVL.

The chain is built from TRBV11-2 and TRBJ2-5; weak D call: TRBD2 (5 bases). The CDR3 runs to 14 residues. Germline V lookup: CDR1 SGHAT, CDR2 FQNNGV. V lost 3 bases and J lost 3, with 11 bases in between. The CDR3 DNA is TGTGCCAGCAGCTTGCAACGGGGAGAAGAGACCCAGTACTTC. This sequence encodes CASSLQRGEETQYF.

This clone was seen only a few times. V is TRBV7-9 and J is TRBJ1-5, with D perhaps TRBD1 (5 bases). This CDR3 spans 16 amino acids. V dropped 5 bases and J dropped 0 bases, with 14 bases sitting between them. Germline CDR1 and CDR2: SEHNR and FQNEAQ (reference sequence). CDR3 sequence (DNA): TGTGCCAGCAGCAATCAGCTCAGGGATAGCAATCAGCCCCAGCATTTT. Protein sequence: CASSNQLRDSNQPQHF.

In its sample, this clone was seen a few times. The CDR3 nucleotides read TGTGCCAGCAGGGCCACAGGGAGACCCACAGATACGCAGTATTTT. This encodes CASRATGRPTDTQYF. The chain combines TRBV6-5 with TRBJ2-3; D possibly corresponds to TRBD1 (6 bases). The CDR3 totals 15 residues. Germline CDR1 is MNHEY and CDR2 is SVGAGI. V was pared by 6 bases and J by 2 bases, with 15 bases between.

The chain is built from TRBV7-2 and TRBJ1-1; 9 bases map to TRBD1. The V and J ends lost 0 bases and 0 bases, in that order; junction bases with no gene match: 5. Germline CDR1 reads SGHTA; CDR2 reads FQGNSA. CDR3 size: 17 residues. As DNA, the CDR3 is TGTGCCAGCAGCTTAGCGGGACAGGGCGTCATGAACACTGAAGCTTTCTTT. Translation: CASSLAGQGVMNTEAFF.

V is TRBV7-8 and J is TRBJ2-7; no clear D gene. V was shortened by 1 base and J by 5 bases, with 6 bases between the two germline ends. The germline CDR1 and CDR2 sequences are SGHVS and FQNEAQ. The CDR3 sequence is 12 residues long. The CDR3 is CASSLGANEQYF. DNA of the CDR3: TGTGCCAGCAGCTTAGGGGCCAACGAGCAGTACTTC.

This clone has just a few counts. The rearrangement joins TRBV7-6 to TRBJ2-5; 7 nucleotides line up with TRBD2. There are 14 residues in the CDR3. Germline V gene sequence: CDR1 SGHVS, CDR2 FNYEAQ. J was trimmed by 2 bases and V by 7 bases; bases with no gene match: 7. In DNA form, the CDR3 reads TGTGCCAGCACCATCCTAGCGGCACAAGAGACCCAGTACTTC. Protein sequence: CASTILAAQETQYF.

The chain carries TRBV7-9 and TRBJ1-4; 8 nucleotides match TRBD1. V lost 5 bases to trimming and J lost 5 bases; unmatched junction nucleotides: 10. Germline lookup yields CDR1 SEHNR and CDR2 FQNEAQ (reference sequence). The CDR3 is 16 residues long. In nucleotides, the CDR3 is TGTGCCAGCAGCCCCCGGACAGGGAGGGGGAATGAAAAACTGTTTTTT. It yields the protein CASSPRTGRGNEKLFF.

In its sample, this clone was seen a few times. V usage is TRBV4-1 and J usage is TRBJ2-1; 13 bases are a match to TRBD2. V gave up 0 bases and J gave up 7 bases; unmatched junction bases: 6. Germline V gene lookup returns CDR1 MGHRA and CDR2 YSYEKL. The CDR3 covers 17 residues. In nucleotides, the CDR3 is TGCGCCAGCAGCCAAGAAGTGGGGACTAGCGGGATAAATGAGCAGTTCTTC. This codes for CASSQEVGTSGINEQFF.

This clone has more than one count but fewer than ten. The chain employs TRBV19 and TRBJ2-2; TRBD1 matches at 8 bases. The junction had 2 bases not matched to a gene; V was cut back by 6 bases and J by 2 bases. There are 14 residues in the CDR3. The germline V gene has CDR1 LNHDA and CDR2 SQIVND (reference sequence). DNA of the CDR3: TGTGCCAGTAGAGACAGGGGAAACACCGGGGAGCTGTTTTTT. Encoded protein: CASRDRGNTGELFF.

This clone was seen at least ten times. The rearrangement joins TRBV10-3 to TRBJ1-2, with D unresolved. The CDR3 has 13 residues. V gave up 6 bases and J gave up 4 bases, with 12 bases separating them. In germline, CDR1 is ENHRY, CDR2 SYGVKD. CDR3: CAIRTPVAYGYTF. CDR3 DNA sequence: TGTGCCATCAGGACACCCGTGGCCTATGGCTACACCTTC.

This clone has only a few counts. As DNA, the CDR3 is TGCGCCAGCAGCCAAGAGGGGAGCGGGAGACTAGATACGCAGTATTTT. Its protein product is CASSQEGSGRLDTQYF. The chain is built from TRBV4-1 and TRBJ2-3; 8 nucleotides agree with TRBD2. V lost 0 bases to trimming and J lost 5 bases; unmatched junction nucleotides: 7. The length of the CDR3 is 16 residues. Looked up from germline, CDR1 is MGHRA and CDR2 is YSYEKL.

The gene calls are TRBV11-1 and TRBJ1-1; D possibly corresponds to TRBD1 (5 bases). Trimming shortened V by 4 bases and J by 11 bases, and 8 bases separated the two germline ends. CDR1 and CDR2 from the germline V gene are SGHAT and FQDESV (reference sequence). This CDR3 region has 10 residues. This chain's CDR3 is CASSSWGAFF. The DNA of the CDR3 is TGTGCCAGCAGCTCCTGGGGGGCTTTCTTT.

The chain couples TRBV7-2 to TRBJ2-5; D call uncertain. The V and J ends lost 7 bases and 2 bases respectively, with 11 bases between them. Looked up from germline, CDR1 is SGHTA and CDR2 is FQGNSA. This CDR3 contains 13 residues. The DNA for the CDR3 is TGTGCCAGCAATCGGATAACTCAAGAGACCCAGTACTTC. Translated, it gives CASNRITQETQYF.

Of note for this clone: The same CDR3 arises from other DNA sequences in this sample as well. The CDR3 reads CASSLRGYGYTF. The CDR3 nucleotides read TGTGCCAGCAGCTTAAGGGGTTACGGCTACACCTTC. This rearrangement joins TRBV7-2 to TRBJ1-2; the D gene is possibly TRBD1 (5 bases). The CDR3 is 12 amino acids. Germline-derived CDR1 and CDR2 are SGHTA and FQGNSA. Trimming cost V 2 bases and J 8 bases, with 9 bases left between them.

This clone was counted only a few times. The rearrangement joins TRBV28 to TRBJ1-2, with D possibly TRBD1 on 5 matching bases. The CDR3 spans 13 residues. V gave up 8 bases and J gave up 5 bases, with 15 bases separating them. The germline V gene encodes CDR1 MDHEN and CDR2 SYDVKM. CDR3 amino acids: CASVQSGGYGYTF. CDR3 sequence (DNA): TGTGCCAGCGTCCAATCTGGGGGGTATGGCTACACCTTC.

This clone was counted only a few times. The CDR3 region has the DNA TGCAGCGTTGAAGATAAGTTACGGGGGCAAGAGACCCAGTACTTC. Encoded protein: CSVEDKLRGQETQYF. V and J are TRBV29-1 and TRBJ2-5; TRBD2 might be the D (6 bases). The V end lost 0 bases, the J end lost 2 bases, and 13 bases lay between the germline ends. The CDR3 loop spans 15 amino acids. CDR1 is SQVTM and CDR2 is ANQGSEA in the germline V gene.

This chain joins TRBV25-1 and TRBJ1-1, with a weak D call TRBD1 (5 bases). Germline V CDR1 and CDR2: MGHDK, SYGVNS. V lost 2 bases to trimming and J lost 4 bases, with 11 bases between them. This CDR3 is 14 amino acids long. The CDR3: CASSELRRGTEAFF. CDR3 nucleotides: TGTGCCAGCAGTGAACTTCGAAGGGGCACTGAAGCTTTCTTT. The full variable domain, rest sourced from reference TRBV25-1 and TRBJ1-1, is EADIYQTPRYLVIGTGKKITLECSQTMGHDKMYWYQQDPGMELHLIHYSYGVNSTEKGDLSSESTVSRIRTEHFPLTLESARPSHTSQYLCASSELRRGTEAFFGQGTRLTVV.

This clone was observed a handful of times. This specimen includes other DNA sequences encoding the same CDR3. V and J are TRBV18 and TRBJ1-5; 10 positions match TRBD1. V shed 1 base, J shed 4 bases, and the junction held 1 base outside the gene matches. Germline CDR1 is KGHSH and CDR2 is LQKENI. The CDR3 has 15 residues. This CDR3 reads CASSPQGQGNQPQHF. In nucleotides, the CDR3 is TGTGCCAGCTCACCACAGGGACAGGGGAATCAGCCCCAGCATTTT.

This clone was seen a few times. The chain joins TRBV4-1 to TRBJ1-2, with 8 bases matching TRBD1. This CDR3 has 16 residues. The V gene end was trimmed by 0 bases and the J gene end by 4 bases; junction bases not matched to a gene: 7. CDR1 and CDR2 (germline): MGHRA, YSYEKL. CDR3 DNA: TGCGCCAGCAGCCAAGATGGGCAGGGGGCAACCTATGGCTACACCTTC. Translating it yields CASSQDGQGATYGYTF.

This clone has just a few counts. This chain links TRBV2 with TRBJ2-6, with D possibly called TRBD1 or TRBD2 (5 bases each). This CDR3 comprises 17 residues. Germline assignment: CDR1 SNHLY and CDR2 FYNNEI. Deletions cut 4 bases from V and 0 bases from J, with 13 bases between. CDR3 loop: CASSGKHGASGANVLTF. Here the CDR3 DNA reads TGTGCCAGCAGTGGGAAACACGGGGCCTCTGGGGCCAACGTCCTGACTTTC.